These 5 T cell receptor beta chains were sequenced from one sample in a study of CD8+CD57+ T cells in acquired aplastic anemia. Only patients with CD8+CD57+ cell expansion on flow cytometry were chosen for sequencing. Researchers used genomic DNA as the template to profile TCR beta VDJ and CDR3. TCRdb itself ran the reads through MiXCR, one entry per CDR3 protein. The sample lists around 180,000 distinct CDR3 sequences, less than 60% seen once, with under 2% in the top ten. The specimen was sorted CD4+, CD8+, or CD8+CD57+ T cells (not recorded which) from PBMCs. These receptors were collected from a human donor with aplastic anemia.

In regard to this clonotype: A read error is likely, as this CDR3 ends without the conserved phenylalanine or tryptophan. The chain has TRBV10-3 and TRBJ2-2, with 9 bases matching TRBD1. The length of the CDR3 is 14 residues. The germline V gene has CDR1 ENHRY and CDR2 SYGVKD. J lost 4 bases, V lost 9 bases, and 6 bases had no gene match. The CDR3 here is CAMGDRVITGELFL. CDR3 in DNA: TGTGCCATGGGGGACAGGGTGATCACCGGGGAGCTGTTTCTT.

V usage is TRBV7-9 and J usage is TRBJ2-7; TRBD2 aligns across 8 bases. The CDR3 length is 13 residues. The J segment lost 5 bases and the V segment lost 9 bases, leaving 9 bases of the junction unmatched. Germline CDR1 is SEHNR and CDR2 is FQNEAQ (reference sequence). CDR3 residues: CASSRTSTHEQYF. CDR3 DNA sequence: TGTGCCAGTAGTAGGACTAGCACCCACGAGCAGTACTTC.

This chain connects TRBV9 to TRBJ2-3; 9 nucleotides line up with TRBD1. CDR3 length: 16 residues. Germline V gene lookup returns CDR1 SGDLS and CDR2 YYNGEE. V shed 0 bases and J 2 bases; nucleotides not matched to a gene: 4. The CDR3 region has the DNA TGTGCCAGCAGCGTAGCGACAGGGGGATCCACAGATACGCAGTATTTT. This codes for CASSVATGGSTDTQYF.

The table lists this clonotype with many counts. The J gene is TRBJ1-1, the V gene TRBV5-5; D might be TRBD1 (5 bases). Germline CDR1 and CDR2: SGHKS and YYEKEE (reference sequence). This CDR3 spans 15 amino acids. V was clipped by 0 bases and J by 1 base, with 10 bases between them. CDR3: CASSLDRQGNTEAFF. The CDR3 region has the DNA TGTGCCAGCAGCTTGGATCGTCAGGGGAACACTGAAGCTTTCTTT.

The V call is TRBV7-2, the J call TRBJ2-5, with D possibly TRBD2 on 7 matching bases. V lost 8 bases and J lost 5, with 12 bases in between. This CDR3 comprises 12 residues. The germline V gene has CDR1 SGHTA and CDR2 FQGNSA. This chain's CDR3 is CASQGRAETQYF. CDR3 sequence (DNA): TGTGCCAGCCAGGGGAGGGCGGAGACCCAGTACTTC.